Shown below are 18 T cell receptor beta chains from a single sample sequenced in a study of cytomegalovirus exposure and HLA in healthy donors. In the PCR, 60 Vbeta and 13 Jbeta primers were used. Produced via immunoSEQ multiplex PCR; TCRdb's table is partial and in-frame only. Here the sample table reports 150,000 to 200,000 clones. Sequencing was carried out using PBMCs. Receptor source: a woman aged 18-29 years in good health and CMV-seropositive.

With regard to this clone: One end of the junction fails to match germline, which may point to a read error. The sample carries other DNA sequences with the same CDR3. The chain is built from TRBV29-1 and TRBJ2-3; tentative D call: TRBD1 (6 bases). CDR1 and CDR2 from the germline V gene are SQVTM and ANQGSEA. This CDR3 is built from 14 residues. CDR3 DNA: TGCAGCGTTGAAGTTCAGGGGCGGACAGATACGCAATATTTT. It translates to CSVEVQGRTDTQYF.

The chain uses TRBV5-1 and TRBJ2-3; 7 bases fit TRBD2. The germline gives CDR1 SGHRS, CDR2 YFSETQ. This CDR3 is 20 amino acids long. V was clipped by 4 bases and J by 0 bases; unmatched bases: 20. DNA of the CDR3: TGCGCCAGCAGCCCCATGGTGGGTAGCGGGTATACACCTAGCACAGATACGCAGTATTTT. This translates into CASSPMVGSGYTPSTDTQYF.

V gene TRBV7-8 combines with J gene TRBJ1-1; D is ambiguous. CDR1 is SGHVS and CDR2 is FQNEAQ in the germline V gene. The CDR3 loop spans 13 amino acids. V lost 6 bases to trimming and J lost 3 bases, with 11 bases between them. The CDR3 here is CASSFARDTEAFF. The CDR3 nucleotides are TGTGCCAGCAGTTTTGCCCGGGACACTGAAGCTTTCTTT.

The V gene is TRBV5-4, the J gene TRBJ2-5, with 10 bases matching TRBD2. CDR3 length equals 16 residues. Unmatched junction bases numbered 7, after V lost 1 base and J lost 4 bases. Looked up from germline, CDR1 is SGHNT and CDR2 is YYREEE (reference sequence). CDR3 loop: CASSLSLAGVGETQYF. CDR3 DNA: TGTGCCAGCAGCTTGTCTCTAGCGGGGGTGGGAGAGACCCAGTACTTC.

The rearrangement uses TRBV7-6 and TRBJ1-5, with TRBD1 matching 9 bases. Trimming removed 2 bases from V and 6 bases from J; junction bases left unmatched: 14. From germline, CDR1 is SGHVS and CDR2 FNYEAQ. The CDR3 has 18 amino acids. CDR3 protein: CASSLIPMGQGGGQPQHF. CDR3 nucleotide sequence: TGTGCCAGCAGCTTAATCCCCATGGGACAGGGCGGCGGTCAGCCCCAGCATTTT.

This chain joins TRBV7-8 and TRBJ2-2; D gene uncertain. V lost 2 bases and J 5 bases, leaving 6 bases between the germline ends. Germline V gene sequence: CDR1 SGHVS, CDR2 FQNEAQ. The CDR3 runs 13 residues. Here the CDR3 DNA reads TGTGCCAGCAGCTTAAGTCTAACCGGGGAGCTGTTTTTT. Translating it yields CASSLSLTGELFF. Full variable domain (rest looked up from reference TRBV7-8 and TRBJ2-2): GAGVSQSPRYKVAKRGQDVALRCDPISGHVSLFWYQQALGQGPEFLTYFQNEAQLDKSGLPSDRFFAERPEGSVSTLKIQRTQQEDSAVYLCASSLSLTGELFFGEGSRLTVL.

The chain carries TRBV19 and TRBJ2-7, with 8 positions matching TRBD2. The J segment lost 1 base and the V segment lost 5 bases, leaving 4 bases of the junction unmatched. Looked up from germline, CDR1 is LNHDA and CDR2 is SQIVND (reference sequence). This CDR3 comprises 14 residues. The CDR3 is CASSGSGTSYEQYF. The CDR3 nucleotides read TGTGCCAGTAGTGGTAGCGGGACGTCCTACGAGCAGTACTTC.

J is TRBJ2-7 and V is TRBV5-1; D possibly corresponds to TRBD1 (6 bases). V was cut by 0 bases and J by 7 bases, with 11 bases left in between. CDR3 length equals 13 residues. The germline CDR1 and CDR2 sequences are SGHRS and YFSETQ. CDR3 residues: CASSLDRAGEQYF. CDR3 bases: TGCGCCAGCAGCTTGGACAGGGCTGGGGAGCAGTACTTC.

The rearrangement links TRBV7-9 to TRBJ2-5; tentatively, D is TRBD2 (5 bases). The germline V gene has CDR1 SEHNR and CDR2 FQNEAQ (reference sequence). V was shortened by 5 bases and J by 5 bases, with 12 bases between the two germline ends. The CDR3 covers 13 residues. Here the CDR3 reads CASSKDGVETQYF. CDR3 coding DNA: TGTGCCAGCAGCAAGGACGGGGTGGAGACCCAGTACTTC.

V is TRBV5-1 and J is TRBJ2-4; 7 bases line up with TRBD2. This CDR3 comprises 16 residues. V shed 4 bases, J shed 6 bases, and the junction held 13 bases outside the gene matches. Germline lookup yields CDR1 SGHRS and CDR2 YFSETQ. The CDR3 DNA follows: TGCGCCAGCAGCCAGCGGGGACGGACCCTAGGAAACATTCAGTACTTC. It yields the protein CASSQRGRTLGNIQYF. The full variable domain, rest sourced from reference TRBV5-1 and TRBJ2-4, is KAGVTQTPRYLIKTRGQQVTLSCSPISGHRSVSWYQQTPGQGLQFLFEYFSETQRNKGNFPGRFSGRQFSNSRSEMNVSTLELGDSALYLCASSQRGRTLGNIQYFGAGTRLSVL.

The rearrangement uses TRBV6-4 and TRBJ1-2; 10 nucleotides line up with TRBD1. Germline assignment: CDR1 MRHNA and CDR2 SNTAGT. The V and J ends lost 5 bases and 2 bases, in that order; junction bases with no gene match: 5. The CDR3 is 15 residues long. Written as DNA, the CDR3 is TGTGCCAGCAGTCTTGGGACAGGGGCAAACTATGGCTACACCTTC. This encodes CASSLGTGANYGYTF.

The V call is TRBV27, the J call TRBJ1-6; D remains ambiguous. The germline V gene has CDR1 MNHEY and CDR2 SMNVEV (reference sequence). Trimming stripped 7 bases from V and 2 bases from J, with 15 bases between. This CDR3 contains 16 residues. CDR3 loop: CASKTTNMPYNSPLHF. The CDR3 coding sequence is TGTGCCAGCAAAACAACTAACATGCCCTATAATTCACCCCTCCACTTT.

The chain is built from TRBV28 and TRBJ2-7, with 7 nucleotides matching TRBD1. V shed 7 bases and J 2 bases; nucleotides not matched to a gene: 2. This CDR3 comprises 12 residues. The germline V gene has CDR1 MDHEN and CDR2 SYDVKM. The CDR3: CASNQGAYEQYF. The CDR3 nucleotides read TGTGCCAGCAACCAGGGGGCCTACGAGCAGTACTTC.

The V call is TRBV15, the J call TRBJ2-7; TRBD1 is a possible D gene (6 bases). The CDR3 totals 15 residues. The germline V gene encodes CDR1 LNHNV and CDR2 YYDKDF (reference sequence). Trimming stripped 4 bases from V and 4 bases from J, with 17 bases between. Here the CDR3 reads CATSMDRTLVYEQYF. The CDR3 DNA follows: TGTGCCACCAGCATGGACAGAACGCTGGTATACGAGCAGTACTTC.

In the case of this clone: Other nucleotide sequences from this sample produce the same CDR3. The chain uses TRBV20-1 and TRBJ1-2; D may be TRBD1 (6 bases). The germline CDR1 and CDR2 sequences are DFQATT and SNEGSKA (reference sequence). The length of the CDR3 is 11 residues. V was clipped by 6 bases and J by 3 bases, with 8 bases between them. The CDR3 region has the DNA TGCAGTGCGTCAGGGGACTATGGCTACACCTTC. Translated: CSASGDYGYTF.

This chain connects TRBV15 to TRBJ2-5; 13 nucleotides agree with TRBD2. The CDR3 is 16 residues long. Germline-derived CDR1 and CDR2 are LNHNV and YYDKDF (reference sequence). Trimming cost V 4 bases and J 4 bases; bases outside gene matches: 6. The CDR3 protein is CATSKHRTSGRETQYF. The CDR3 nucleotides are TGTGCCACCAGCAAACACCGGACTAGCGGGAGAGAGACCCAGTACTTC.

V and J are TRBV5-1 and TRBJ2-4, with TRBD1 matching over 8 bases. This CDR3 comprises 15 residues. Germline values: CDR1 SGHRS, CDR2 YFSETQ. Trimming removed 0 bases from V and 8 bases from J; junction bases left unmatched: 7. The CDR3 nucleotides read TGCGCCAGCAGCTTGGCCGAGACAGGGGATTACATTCAGTACTTC. This codes for CASSLAETGDYIQYF.

This rearrangement joins TRBV9 to TRBJ2-5, with TRBD2 matching over 7 bases. CDR1 and CDR2 (germline): SGDLS, YYNGEE. The CDR3 runs to 14 residues. With 3 bases clipped from V and 2 bases from J, the junction kept 4 bases outside the gene matches. This CDR3 reads CASSALGGQETQYF. The CDR3 DNA is TGTGCCAGCAGCGCGTTGGGGGGGCAAGAGACCCAGTACTTC.